This TCR beta chain was captured by sequencing in a study of shared clonotypes between healthy human individuals. Some clones are missing from TCRdb's copy, which holds only in-frame ones; the method was immunoSEQ multiplex PCR. Here the sample spans about 990,000 clones, around three quarters being singletons. Germline assignment: CDR1 SGHTS and CDR2 YDEGEE. This CDR3 contains 15 residues. The V segment lost 4 bases and the J segment 9 bases; nucleotides outside the gene matches: 7. This chain links TRBV5-8 with TRBJ2-1; TRBD2 matches 13 bases. The sequence was collected from a man aged 18 to 35 in good health. Some clones in this sample may be carry-over from other donors' samples. The specimen sequenced was memory CD4+ T cells from PBMCs. Indicated subset: CD45RA-negative fraction. For the CDR3, the DNA is TGTGCCAGCAGCAGAACTAGCGGGAGGGGGGGTGAGCAGTTCTTC. This codes for CASSRTSGRGGEQFF. The variable domain in full, with the rest retrieved from reference TRBV5-8 and TRBJ2-1, is EAGVTQSPTHLIKTRGQQATLRCSPISGHTSVYWYQQALGLGLQFLLWYDEGEERNRGNFPPRFSGRQFPNYSSELNVNALELEDSALYLCASSRTSGRGGEQFFGPGTRLTVL.